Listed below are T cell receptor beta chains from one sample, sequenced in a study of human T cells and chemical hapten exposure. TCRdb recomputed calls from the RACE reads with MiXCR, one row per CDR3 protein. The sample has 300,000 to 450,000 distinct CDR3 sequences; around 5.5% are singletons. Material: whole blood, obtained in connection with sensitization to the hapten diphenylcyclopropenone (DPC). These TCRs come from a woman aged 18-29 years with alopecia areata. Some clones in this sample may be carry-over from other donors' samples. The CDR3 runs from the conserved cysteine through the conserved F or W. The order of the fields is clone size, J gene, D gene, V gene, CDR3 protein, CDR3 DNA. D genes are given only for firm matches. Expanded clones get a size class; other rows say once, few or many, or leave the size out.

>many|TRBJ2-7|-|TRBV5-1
CASSLVPDSALEQYF
TGCGCCAGCAGCTTGGTCCCGGACTCGGCCCTCGAGCAGTACTTC
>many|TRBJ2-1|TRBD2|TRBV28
CASTIGLAWFF
TGTGCCAGCACCATTGGACTAGCTTGGTTCTTC
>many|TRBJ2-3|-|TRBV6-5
CASSYSVRGPSTDTQYF
TGTGCCAGCAGTTACTCAGTCCGGGGCCCCAGCACAGATACGCAGTATTTT
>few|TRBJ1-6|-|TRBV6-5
CASSYFSIGGALHF
TGTGCCAGCAGCTATTTCTCCATTGGGGGGGCCCTCCACTTT
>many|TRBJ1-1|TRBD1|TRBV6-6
CASLGQGRTEAFF
TGTGCCAGCCTTGGACAGGGGCGAACTGAAGCTTTCTTT
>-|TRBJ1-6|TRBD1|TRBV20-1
CSAKPGQGISPLHF
TGCAGTGCTAAGCCGGGACAGGGGATTTCACCCCTCCACTTT
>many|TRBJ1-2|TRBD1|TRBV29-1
CSPSDRANGYTF
TGCAGCCCGTCGGACAGGGCGAATGGCTACACCTTC
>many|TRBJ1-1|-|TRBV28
CASSPPDRLHLAAFF
TGTGCCAGCAGTCCCCCGGACCGGCTGCATCTTGCTGCTTTCTTT
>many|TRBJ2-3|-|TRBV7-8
CASSLTSSTDTQYF
TGTGCCAGCAGCTTAACGTCTAGCACAGATACGCAGTATTTT
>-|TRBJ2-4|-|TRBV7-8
CASSSQGRAAKNIQYF
TGTGCCAGCAGCTCACAAGGGCGGGCGGCCAAAAACATTCAGTACTTC
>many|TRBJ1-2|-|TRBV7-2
CASSLGLANYGYTF
TGTGCCAGCAGCTTAGGACTGGCTAACTATGGCTACACCTTC
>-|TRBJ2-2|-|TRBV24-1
CAAETGGAGELFF
TGTGCCGCCGAGACAGGAGGGGCCGGGGAGCTGTTTTTT
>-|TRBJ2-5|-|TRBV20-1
CSARPPQQGPETQYF
TGCAGTGCTAGACCCCCCCAGCAGGGCCCAGAGACCCAGTACTTC
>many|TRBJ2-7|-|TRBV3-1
CASSRVGDTYEQYF
TGTGCCAGCAGCCGAGTGGGGGACACCTACGAGCAGTACTTC
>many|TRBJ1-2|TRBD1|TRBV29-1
CSANRGHGYTF
TGCAGCGCGAACAGGGGGCATGGCTACACCTTC
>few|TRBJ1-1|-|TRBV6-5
CASSTRGVMAEAFF
TGTGCCAGCAGTACGAGGGGAGTAATGGCTGAAGCTTTCTTT
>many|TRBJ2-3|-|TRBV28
CASSLPAAVAGTDTQYF
TGTGCCAGCAGTTTGCCCGCGGCGGTAGCGGGCACAGATACGCAGTATTTT
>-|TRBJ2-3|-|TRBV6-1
CASSARPPSTDTQYF
TGTGCCAGCAGTGCGCGACCCCCTAGCACAGATACGCAGTATTTT
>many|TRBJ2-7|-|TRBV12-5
CASGLAPGGEQYF
TGTGCTAGTGGTTTGGCCCCCGGGGGTGAGCAGTACTTC
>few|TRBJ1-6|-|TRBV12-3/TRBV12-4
CASSLQEESPLHF
TGTGCCAGCAGTTTACAGGAAGAATCACCCCTCCACTTT
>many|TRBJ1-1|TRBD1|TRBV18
CASSATDRVTEAFF
TGTGCCAGCTCGGCCACGGACAGGGTCACTGAAGCTTTCTTT
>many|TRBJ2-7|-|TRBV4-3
CASSQVYRGPREQYF
TGCGCCAGCAGCCAAGTATATAGGGGCCCGCGGGAGCAGTACTTC
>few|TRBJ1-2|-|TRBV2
CASSREPGYGYTF
TGTGCCAGCAGCCGGGAGCCGGGCTATGGCTACACCTTC
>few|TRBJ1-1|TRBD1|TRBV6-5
CASSRDRDKAEAFF
TGTGCCAGCAGTCGGGACAGAGATAAGGCTGAAGCTTTCTTT
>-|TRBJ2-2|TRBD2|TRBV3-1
CASSQIPLGGANTGELFF
TGTGCCAGCAGCCAGATTCCTCTCGGGGGGGCGAACACCGGGGAGCTGTTTTTT
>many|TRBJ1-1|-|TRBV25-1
CASSDQGTEAFF
TGTGCCAGCAGTGACCAGGGGACTGAAGCTTTCTTT
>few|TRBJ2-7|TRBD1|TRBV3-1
CASSQQGAEQYF
TGTGCCAGCAGCCAACAGGGGGCCGAGCAGTACTTC
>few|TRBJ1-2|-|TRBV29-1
CSVDPRYGAYGYTF
TGCAGCGTTGACCCCCGTTATGGGGCCTATGGCTACACCTTC
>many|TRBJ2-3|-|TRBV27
CASTKTVSDTQYF
TGTGCCAGCACTAAGACAGTTTCAGATACGCAGTATTTT
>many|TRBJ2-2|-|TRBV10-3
CAISDGTSGELFF
TGTGCCATCAGTGACGGGACGTCCGGGGAGCTGTTTTTT
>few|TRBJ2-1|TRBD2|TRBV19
CASSISSGGAGSYNEQFF
TGTGCCAGTAGTATCTCCAGCGGGGGGGCCGGATCCTACAATGAGCAGTTCTTC
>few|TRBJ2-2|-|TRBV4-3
CASSQEWALNTGELFF
TGCGCCAGCAGCCAAGAGTGGGCCCTTAACACCGGGGAGCTGTTTTTT
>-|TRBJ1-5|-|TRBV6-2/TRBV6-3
CASSDGAGNQHF
TGTGCCAGCAGTGATGGGGCGGGAAACCAGCATTTT
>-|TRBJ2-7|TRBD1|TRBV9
CASSVATGGGYEQYF
TGTGCCAGCAGCGTAGCGACAGGGGGCGGGTACGAGCAGTACTTC
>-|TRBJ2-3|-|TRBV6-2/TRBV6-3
CASSQGLSLPQYF
TGTGCCAGCAGTCAGGGTCTTTCCCTCCCGCAGTATTTT
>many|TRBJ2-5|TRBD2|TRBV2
CASSRPTSGGAKETQYF
TGTGCCAGCAGTCGTCCGACTAGCGGGGGGGCTAAGGAGACCCAGTACTTC
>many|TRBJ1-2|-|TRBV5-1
CASRSLQGDYGYTF
TGCGCCAGCAGATCCCTCCAGGGAGACTATGGCTACACCTTC
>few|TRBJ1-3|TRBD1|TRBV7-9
CASSGTGDRELTIYF
TGTGCCAGCAGCGGTACAGGGGACAGGGAGCTGACCATATATTTT
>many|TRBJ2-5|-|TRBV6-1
CASSRGAPETQYF
TGTGCCAGCAGCCGCGGGGCTCCCGAGACCCAGTACTTC
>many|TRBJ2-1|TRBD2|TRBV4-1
CASRGLAGSSYNEQFF
TGCGCCAGCAGGGGACTAGCGGGGAGCTCCTACAATGAGCAGTTCTTC